The 32 T cell receptor beta chains below were found in one sample sequenced in a study of blood T cell repertoires in COVID-19. The assay was immunoSEQ multiplex PCR, and TCRdb's table has in-frame clones only and misses some. Among approximately 38,000 clones listed, approximately 92% were seen once. Sequencing input: peripheral blood. The receptors originated from a man between 25 and 39 years old with active or convalescent COVID-19.

The V gene is TRBV7-9, the J gene TRBJ1-2, with TRBD1 matching over 9 bases. The V segment lost 6 bases and the J segment 2 bases; nucleotides outside the gene matches: 7. The germline V gene has CDR1 SEHNR and CDR2 FQNEAQ (reference sequence). The CDR3 contains 15 residues. This CDR3 reads CASRLQGAGNYGYTF. The DNA for the CDR3 is TGTGCCAGCAGGTTACAGGGGGCCGGGAACTATGGCTACACCTTC.

J is TRBJ2-7 and V is TRBV5-5; 10 positions match TRBD2. Unmatched junction bases numbered 4, after V lost 1 base and J lost 3 bases. Germline CDR1 is SGHKS and CDR2 is YYEKEE (reference sequence). The CDR3 runs to 15 residues. The DNA for the CDR3 is TGTGCCAGCAGCTTGTTTAGCGGGGGGCACTACGAGCAGTACTTC. Translating it yields CASSLFSGGHYEQYF. Drawing the rest from reference TRBV5-5 and TRBJ2-7, the complete variable domain is DAGVTQSPTHLIKTRGQQVTLRCSPISGHKSVSWYQQVLGQGPQFIFQYYEKEERGRGNFPDRFSARQFPNYSSELNVNALLLGDSALYLCASSLFSGGHYEQYFGPGTRLTVT.

Only one count was recorded for this clone. This chain uses TRBV5-4 with TRBJ2-1; TRBD1 aligns across 8 bases. There are 16 residues in the CDR3. The germline gives CDR1 SGHNT, CDR2 YYREEE (reference sequence). Germline trimming cut 0 bases from V and 6 bases from J; bases unmatched to any gene: 8. The CDR3 spells CASSLALRQGSNEQFF. The CDR3 DNA is TGTGCCAGCAGCTTGGCCTTGAGACAGGGGAGCAATGAGCAGTTCTTC.

This chain links TRBV9 with TRBJ2-2; 9 bases align to TRBD1. This CDR3 region has 16 residues. CDR1 and CDR2 from the germline V gene are SGDLS and YYNGEE. The J segment lost 5 bases and the V segment lost 3 bases, leaving 8 bases of the junction unmatched. The CDR3 region has the DNA TGTGCCAGCAGCGACACAGGGGGCCACATTACCGGGGAGCTGTTTTTT. It yields the protein CASSDTGGHITGELFF.

The chain combines TRBV5-1 with TRBJ2-7; unclear D gene. Germline CDR1 reads SGHRS; CDR2 reads YFSETQ. The CDR3 has 12 amino acids. V lost 0 bases, J lost 6 bases, and 7 bases lay in between. The CDR3 protein is CASSLVSSEQYF. The CDR3 DNA follows: TGCGCCAGCAGCTTGGTAAGCTCCGAGCAGTACTTC.

The chain couples TRBV6-2 or TRBV6-3 to TRBJ1-1; D gene uncertain. The length of the CDR3 is 14 residues. From germline, CDR1 is MNHEY and CDR2 SVGEGT. V was cut by 4 bases and J by 3 bases, with 12 bases left in between. The CDR3 spells CASSFTGWHTEAFF. The CDR3 DNA sequence: TGTGCCAGCAGTTTTACGGGGTGGCACACTGAAGCTTTCTTT.

In its sample, this clone ranks as medium-sized (0.01 to 0.1%). The CDR3 nucleotides read TGTGCCACCCGGGACAGCCTATCGTATGGCTACACCTTC. It yields the protein CATRDSLSYGYTF. The chain links TRBV7-9 to TRBJ1-2, with 7 bases identical to TRBD1. V was clipped by 10 bases and J by 5 bases; unmatched bases: 10. Germline CDR1 is SEHNR and CDR2 is FQNEAQ (reference sequence). There are 13 residues in the CDR3. The whole variable domain, remainder taken from reference TRBV7-9 and TRBJ1-2, is DTGVSQNPRHKITKRGQNVTFRCDPISEHNRLYWYRQTLGQGPEFLTYFQNEAQLEKSRLLSDRFSAERPKGSFSTLEIQRTEQGDSAMYLCATRDSLSYGYTFGSGTRLTVV.

The J gene is TRBJ2-5, the V gene TRBV9, with D perhaps TRBD1 (5 bases). Germline V gene sequence: CDR1 SGDLS, CDR2 YYNGEE. The CDR3 loop spans 15 amino acids. Deletions cut 0 bases from V and 1 base from J, with 10 bases between. The CDR3 loop is CASSVGGGTQETQYF. The CDR3 DNA is TGTGCCAGCAGCGTAGGGGGCGGCACCCAAGAGACCCAGTACTTC.

The rearrangement uses TRBV6-2 or TRBV6-3 and TRBJ2-2, with D possibly being TRBD2 (6 bases). The CDR3 is made up of 18 amino acids. CDR1 and CDR2 (germline): MNHEY, SVGEGT. V was cut by 5 bases and J by 5 bases, with 24 bases left in between. The CDR3 sequence: CASSPPDGRPPFTGELFF. CDR3 nucleotides: TGTGCCAGCAGTCCCCCAGATGGGAGGCCACCATTTACCGGGGAGCTGTTTTTT.

V and J are TRBV18 and TRBJ2-1; weak D call: TRBD1 (6 bases). Per the germline V gene, CDR1 is KGHSH and CDR2 is LQKENI. Trimming removed 6 bases from V and 8 bases from J, with 14 bases in between. The CDR3 is made up of 13 amino acids. The CDR3 region is CASSSTGRHEQFF. Here the CDR3 DNA reads TGTGCCAGCTCCTCGACAGGAAGGCATGAGCAGTTCTTC.

The rearrangement uses TRBV6-5 and TRBJ1-2, with D unclear. The CDR3 extends over 14 amino acids. Trimming removed 8 bases at V and 4 bases at J, with 17 bases between. The germline V gene encodes CDR1 MNHEY and CDR2 SVGAGI. CDR3: CASEGGGSGYGYTF. Written as DNA, the CDR3 is TGTGCCAGCGAAGGTGGCGGGTCGGGCTATGGCTACACCTTC.

V usage is TRBV3-1 (or the pseudogene TRBV3-2) and J usage is TRBJ1-3; D not resolved. Per germline, CDR1 LGHDT and CDR2 YNNKEL (reference sequence). The CDR3 is made up of 15 amino acids. Trimming shortened V by 3 bases and J by 0 bases, and 9 bases separated the two germline ends. CDR3 in amino acids: CASSHDTVSGNTIYF. The CDR3 DNA sequence: TGTGCCAGCAGCCACGACACCGTCTCTGGAAACACCATATATTTT.

The V gene is TRBV30, the J gene TRBJ2-7; 11 nucleotides agree with TRBD1. Germline-derived CDR1 and CDR2 are GTSNPN and SVGIG (reference sequence). V lost 5 bases to trimming and J lost 6 bases; unmatched junction nucleotides: 9. The CDR3 consists of 14 residues. DNA of the CDR3: TGTGCCTGGTCGGGACAGGGGGTTCTGTGCGAGCAGTACTTC. This translates into CAWSGQGVLCEQYF.

As for this clone: A junction boundary mismatches the germline segment, possibly from a read error. The chain couples TRBV7-7 to TRBJ2-2; 7 bases match TRBD1. The CDR3 covers 16 residues. CDR1 SSHAT and CDR2 FNYEAQ come from the germline V gene (reference sequence). CDR3 in amino acids: CASRDSGTANTGELFF. As DNA, the CDR3 is TGTGCTAGCAGAGATAGTGGGACAGCGAACACCGGGGAGCTGTTTTTT. Looking up the rest from reference TRBV7-7 and TRBJ2-2 gives the full variable domain: GAGVSQSPRYKVTKRGQDVTLRCDPISSHATLYWYQQALGQGPEFLTYFNYEAQPDKSGLPSDRFSAERPEGSISTLTIQRTEQRDSAMYRCASRDSGTANTGELFFGEGSRLTVL.

The chain couples TRBV6-5 to TRBJ2-3, with 9 bases lining up with TRBD1. The CDR3 spans 13 residues. Trimming took 10 bases from V and 4 from J; bases not matched to a gene: 6. CDR1 and CDR2 from the germline V gene are MNHEY and SVGAGI. The CDR3 here is CATDRGGSDTQYF. The CDR3 DNA reads TGTGCCACGGACAGGGGCGGGTCAGATACGCAGTATTTT.

This sequence joins TRBV25-1 and TRBJ2-3; TRBD1 aligns across 12 bases. The CDR3 runs to 16 residues. The V gene's germline CDR1 is MGHDK and CDR2 SYGVNS. With V trimmed by 5 bases and J by 3 bases, 6 bases remained unmatched. The CDR3 region has the DNA TGTGCCAGCAGTCCGGGACAGGGGGCTTCGACAGATACGCAGTATTTT. The encoded protein is CASSPGQGASTDTQYF.

This clone appeared a single time. The chain couples TRBV6-6 to TRBJ2-1; tentatively, D is TRBD2 (5 bases). Trimming pared 0 bases from V and 10 bases from J, leaving 10 bases between. The germline V gene has CDR1 MNHNY and CDR2 SVGAGI (reference sequence). The CDR3 totals 13 residues. The CDR3 DNA sequence: TGTGCCAGCAGTTACTCGGACGGCGGGGAGCAGTTCTTC. It yields the protein CASSYSDGGEQFF.

The V call is TRBV7-9, the J call TRBJ1-4; 10 bases are a match to TRBD1. J lost 2 bases, V lost 3 bases, and 3 bases had no gene match. CDR3 length: 16 amino acids. The germline gives CDR1 SEHNR, CDR2 FQNEAQ (reference sequence). The CDR3 reads CASSFDRGLTNEKLFF. CDR3 nucleotides: TGTGCCAGCAGCTTCGACAGGGGGCTTACTAATGAAAAACTGTTTTTT.

The genes are TRBV5-5 and TRBJ2-2; a possible D gene is TRBD1 (6 bases). V gave up 4 bases and J gave up 5 bases, with 21 bases separating them. Germline CDR1 is SGHKS and CDR2 is YYEKEE (reference sequence). This CDR3 spans 17 amino acids. This CDR3 is CASSTGPTGWGTGELFF. In nucleotides, the CDR3 is TGTGCCAGCAGCACGGGACCGACAGGATGGGGGACCGGGGAGCTGTTTTTT. Together with reference TRBV5-5 and TRBJ2-2, the CDR3 gives the full variable domain: DAGVTQSPTHLIKTRGQQVTLRCSPISGHKSVSWYQQVLGQGPQFIFQYYEKEERGRGNFPDRFSARQFPNYSSELNVNALLLGDSALYLCASSTGPTGWGTGELFFGEGSRLTVL.

V and J are TRBV6-2 or TRBV6-3 and TRBJ1-1, with TRBD1 matching 10 bases. The CDR3 is made up of 16 amino acids. The J segment lost 5 bases and the V segment lost 6 bases, leaving 12 bases of the junction unmatched. Germline CDR1 and CDR2: MNHEY and SVGEGT. The CDR3 bases are TGTGCCAGCAGCCCCGGACAGGGGGTGGGTCGGACTGAAGCTTTCTTT. This sequence encodes CASSPGQGVGRTEAFF.

This clone was counted between two and nine times. The chain combines TRBV5-4 with TRBJ1-1; D is perhaps TRBD1 (6 bases). The V end was cut by 2 bases, the J end by 1 base, with 12 bases between. Germline V lookup: CDR1 SGHNT, CDR2 YYREEE (reference sequence). The CDR3 totals 15 residues. The CDR3: CASSLWTVKNTEAFF. The CDR3 DNA is TGTGCCAGCAGCTTATGGACAGTTAAGAACACTGAAGCTTTCTTT.

V gene TRBV12-3 or TRBV12-4 combines with J gene TRBJ1-2; TRBD1 might be the D (5 bases). This CDR3 has 13 amino acids. The V gene lost 5 bases and the J gene lost 5 bases, with 12 bases spanning the gap. The CDR3 loop reads CASSVGLPYGYTF. In nucleotides, the CDR3 is TGTGCCAGCAGTGTGGGACTTCCGTATGGCTACACCTTC.

The chain has TRBV11-2 and TRBJ2-7, with TRBD1 identical over 9 bases. J was trimmed by 0 bases and V by 6 bases; bases with no gene match: 12. This CDR3 is 17 amino acids long. In germline, CDR1 is SGHAT, CDR2 FQNNGV. CDR3 nucleotides: TGTGCCAGCAGACCCGCTCCGGGACAGGGAGTCTCCTACGAGCAGTACTTC. It translates to CASRPAPGQGVSYEQYF.

The chain carries TRBV30 and TRBJ1-5; D perhaps matches TRBD1 (5 bases). The CDR3 consists of 15 residues. Trimming shortened V by 0 bases and J by 6 bases, and 15 bases separated the two germline ends. CDR1 GTSNPN and CDR2 SVGIG come from the germline V gene (reference sequence). The CDR3 nucleotides read TGTGCCTGGAGTGTACGGGCCGGAGGGGTTCAGCCCCAGCATTTT. Protein product: CAWSVRAGGVQPQHF.

This clone was picked up a small number of times. The V gene is TRBV7-2, the J gene TRBJ1-2; 10 positions match TRBD1. The trim removed 5 bases at V and 2 bases at J, leaving 11 bases unmatched. The germline gives CDR1 SGHTA, CDR2 FQGNSA. This CDR3 is built from 17 residues. In nucleotides, the CDR3 is TGTGCCAGCAGCAACTACGACAGGGGGCGAACCAACTATGGCTACACCTTC. Its protein is CASSNYDRGRTNYGYTF.

J is TRBJ1-1 and V is TRBV19, with 7 bases lining up with TRBD1. Germline lookup yields CDR1 LNHDA and CDR2 SQIVND (reference sequence). V lost 6 bases and J lost 5; bases outside the gene matches: 9. This CDR3 is built from 14 residues. CDR3 bases: TGTGCCAGTAGCAGATTAACAGGGGTGACTGAAGCTTTCTTT. Its translation is CASSRLTGVTEAFF.

The chain combines TRBV27 with TRBJ1-2, with 12 nucleotides matching TRBD1. The germline gives CDR1 MNHEY, CDR2 SMNVEV (reference sequence). V trimming: 6 bases; J trimming: 8 bases; junction bases outside the gene matches: 10. This CDR3 has 15 residues. The CDR3 sequence: CASRKPGQGAIGYTF. The CDR3 bases are TGTGCCAGCAGAAAACCGGGACAGGGGGCAATCGGCTACACCTTC.

The V call is TRBV18, the J call TRBJ2-3; possible D gene TRBD2, 5 bases. The CDR3 covers 12 residues. From germline, CDR1 is KGHSH and CDR2 LQKENI. V lost 3 bases to trimming and J lost 4 bases, with 5 bases between them. The CDR3: CASSPEADTQYF. In DNA form, the CDR3 reads TGTGCCAGCTCACCGGAGGCAGATACGCAGTATTTT.

The chain recombines TRBV19 with TRBJ2-2; 9 bases agree with TRBD1. This CDR3 comprises 15 residues. Germline V gene lookup returns CDR1 LNHDA and CDR2 SQIVND (reference sequence). The trim removed 10 bases at V and 7 bases at J, leaving 13 bases unmatched. CDR3 coding DNA: TGTGCCACTTACCGGACAGGGGAGAGGAGCGGGGAGCTGTTTTTT. Amino acids: CATYRTGERSGELFF.

This clone was observed a single time. The chain links TRBV19 to TRBJ1-1; tentative D call: TRBD1 (6 bases). The CDR3 has 14 residues. Per germline, CDR1 LNHDA and CDR2 SQIVND (reference sequence). The ends were cut back, 5 bases at V and 3 bases at J, with 13 bases in the middle. The CDR3 loop reads CASSLKTGYTEAFF. In DNA form, the CDR3 reads TGTGCCAGTAGTCTCAAGACAGGCTACACTGAAGCTTTCTTT.

The chain has TRBV7-3 and TRBJ2-3; TRBD2 agrees at 10 bases. With 1 base clipped from V and 1 base from J, the junction kept 11 bases outside the gene matches. CDR3 size: 19 residues. Germline loops: CDR1 SGHTA, CDR2 FQGTGA. In DNA form, the CDR3 reads TGTGCCAGCAGCTTAAAGCCCACTGCTAGCGGGGGAGGCACAGATACGCAGTATTTT. This sequence encodes CASSLKPTASGGGTDTQYF.

The gene calls are TRBV3-1 (or the pseudogene TRBV3-2) and TRBJ1-2; D possibly corresponds to TRBD1 (6 bases). The CDR3 totals 14 residues. Germline V gene sequence: CDR1 LGHDT, CDR2 YNNKEL (reference sequence). Trimming took off 3 bases at V and 7 bases at J, with 15 bases between the two ends. The CDR3 reads CASSQNRDIPGYTF. In DNA form, the CDR3 reads TGTGCCAGCAGCCAGAACCGGGACATTCCTGGCTACACCTTC.